This T cell receptor (beta chain) was retrieved from a study of early T cells in non-severe SARS-CoV-2 infection. Across the whole study: Unpaired chains resulted from sequencing bulk RNA of unsorted whole blood.

Germline values: CDR1 SGHNT, CDR2 YENEEA. V dropped 3 bases and J dropped 6 bases, with 9 bases sitting between them. The CDR3 is 14 amino acids. TCRdb reprocessed the 5' RACE reads with MiXCR, giving one entry per CDR3 protein. Of about 64,000 distinct CDR3 sequences listed, 7% to 9.5% are singletons. Here the sequenced sample was whole blood, taken at baseline. The chain uses TRBV11-3 and TRBJ1-6; TRBD1 is a possible D gene (5 bases). The source of this sequence is an adult who was a healthcare worker with PCR-confirmed SARS-CoV-2 infection or an uninfected control (not recorded which). The CDR3 DNA reads TGTGCCAGCAGCTTGGGGCTAAGTAATTCACCCCTCCACTTT. This gives the protein CASSLGLSNSPLHF.